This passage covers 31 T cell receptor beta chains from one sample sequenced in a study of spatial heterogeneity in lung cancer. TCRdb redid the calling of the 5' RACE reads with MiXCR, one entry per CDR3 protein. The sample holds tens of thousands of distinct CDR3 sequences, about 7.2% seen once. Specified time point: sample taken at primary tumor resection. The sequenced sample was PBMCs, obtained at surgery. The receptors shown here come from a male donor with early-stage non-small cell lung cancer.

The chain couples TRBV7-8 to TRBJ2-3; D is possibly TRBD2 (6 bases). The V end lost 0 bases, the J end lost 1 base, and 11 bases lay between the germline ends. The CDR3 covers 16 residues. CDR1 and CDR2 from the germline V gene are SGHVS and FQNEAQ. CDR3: CASSLASASGTDTQYF. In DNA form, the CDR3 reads TGTGCCAGCAGCTTAGCGTCGGCTAGCGGCACAGATACGCAGTATTTT.

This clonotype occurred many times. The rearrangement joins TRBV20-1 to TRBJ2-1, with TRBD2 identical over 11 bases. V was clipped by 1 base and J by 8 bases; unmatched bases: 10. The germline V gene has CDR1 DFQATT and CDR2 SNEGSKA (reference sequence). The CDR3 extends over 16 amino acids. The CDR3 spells CSARAFTTSGKDEQFF. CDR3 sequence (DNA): TGCAGTGCTAGAGCCTTCACGACTAGCGGGAAGGATGAGCAGTTCTTC.

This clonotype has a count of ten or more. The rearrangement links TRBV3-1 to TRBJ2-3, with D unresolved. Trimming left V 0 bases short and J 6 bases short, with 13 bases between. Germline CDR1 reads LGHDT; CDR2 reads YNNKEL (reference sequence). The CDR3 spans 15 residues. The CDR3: CASSQDQAWSDTQYF. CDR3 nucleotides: TGTGCCAGCAGCCAAGATCAGGCCTGGTCGGATACGCAGTATTTT.

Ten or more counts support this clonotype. The CDR3 region is CASGQVYNEQFF. The CDR3 nucleotides read TGTGCCAGCGGACAGGTCTACAATGAGCAGTTCTTC. This rearrangement joins TRBV28 to TRBJ2-1; 7 bases map to TRBD1. The germline V gene has CDR1 MDHEN and CDR2 SYDVKM. The V segment lost 8 bases and the J segment 3 bases; nucleotides outside the gene matches: 1. This CDR3 contains 12 residues.

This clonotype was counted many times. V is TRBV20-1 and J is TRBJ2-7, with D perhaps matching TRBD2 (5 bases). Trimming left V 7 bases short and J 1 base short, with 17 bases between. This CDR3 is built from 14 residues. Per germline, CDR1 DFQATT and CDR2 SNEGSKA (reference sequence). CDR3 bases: TGCAGTGTTGGATCTCTGGACTGGTCCTACGAGCAGTACTTC. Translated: CSVGSLDWSYEQYF.

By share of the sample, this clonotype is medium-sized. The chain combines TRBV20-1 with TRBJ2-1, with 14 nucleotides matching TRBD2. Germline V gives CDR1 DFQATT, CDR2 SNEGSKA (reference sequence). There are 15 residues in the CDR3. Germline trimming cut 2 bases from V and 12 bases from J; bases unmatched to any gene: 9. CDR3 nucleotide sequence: TGCAGTGCTAGAACCGGGACTAGCGGGAGTCCGGGGCAGTTCTTC. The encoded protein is CSARTGTSGSPGQFF.

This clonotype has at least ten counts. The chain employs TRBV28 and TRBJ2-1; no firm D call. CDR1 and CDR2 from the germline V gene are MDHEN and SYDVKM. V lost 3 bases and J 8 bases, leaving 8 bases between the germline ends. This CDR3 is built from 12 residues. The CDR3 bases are TGTGCCAGCAGTTTTTTCTGGGATGAGCAGTTCTTC. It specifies CASSFFWDEQFF.

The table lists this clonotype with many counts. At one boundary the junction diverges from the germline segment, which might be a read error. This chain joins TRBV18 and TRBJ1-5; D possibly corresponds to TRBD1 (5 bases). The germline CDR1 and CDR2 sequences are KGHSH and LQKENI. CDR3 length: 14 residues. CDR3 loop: CASSPGGSKQPQHF. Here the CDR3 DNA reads TGTGCCAGCTCACCCGGGGGGAGCAAGCAGCCCCAGCATTTT.

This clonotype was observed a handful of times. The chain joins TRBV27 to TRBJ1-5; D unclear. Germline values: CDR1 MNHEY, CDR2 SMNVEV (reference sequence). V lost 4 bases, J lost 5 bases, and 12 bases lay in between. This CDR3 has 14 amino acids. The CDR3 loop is CASSWTAWDQPQHF. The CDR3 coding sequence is TGTGCCAGCAGTTGGACTGCGTGGGATCAGCCCCAGCATTTT.

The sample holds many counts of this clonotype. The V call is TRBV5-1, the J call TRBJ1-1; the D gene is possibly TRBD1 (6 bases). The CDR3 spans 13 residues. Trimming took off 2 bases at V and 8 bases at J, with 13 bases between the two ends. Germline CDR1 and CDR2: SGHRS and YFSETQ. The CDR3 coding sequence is TGCGCCAGCAGCTTAAATCCCGGGACAGAAGCTTTCTTT. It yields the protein CASSLNPGTEAFF.

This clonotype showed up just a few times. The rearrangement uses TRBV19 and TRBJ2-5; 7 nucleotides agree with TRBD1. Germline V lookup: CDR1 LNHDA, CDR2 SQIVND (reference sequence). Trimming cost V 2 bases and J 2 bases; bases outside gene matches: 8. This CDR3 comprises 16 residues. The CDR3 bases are TGTGCCAGTAGTATAAACCCGGGACAGATACAAGAGACCCAGTACTTC. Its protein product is CASSINPGQIQETQYF.

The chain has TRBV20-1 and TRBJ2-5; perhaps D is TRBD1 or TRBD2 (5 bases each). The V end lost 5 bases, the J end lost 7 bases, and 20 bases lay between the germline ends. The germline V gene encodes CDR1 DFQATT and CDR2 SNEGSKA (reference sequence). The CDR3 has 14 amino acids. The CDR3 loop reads CSAGTGTVQVTQYF. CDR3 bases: TGCAGTGCTGGGACCGGGACGGTTCAGGTGACCCAGTACTTC.

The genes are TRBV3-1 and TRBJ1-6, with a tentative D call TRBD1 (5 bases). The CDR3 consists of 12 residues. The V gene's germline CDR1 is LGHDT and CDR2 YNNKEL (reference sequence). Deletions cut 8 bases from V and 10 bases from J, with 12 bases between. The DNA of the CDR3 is TGTGCCAGCCGAAAAAGGGACTCACCCCTCCACTTT. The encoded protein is CASRKRDSPLHF.

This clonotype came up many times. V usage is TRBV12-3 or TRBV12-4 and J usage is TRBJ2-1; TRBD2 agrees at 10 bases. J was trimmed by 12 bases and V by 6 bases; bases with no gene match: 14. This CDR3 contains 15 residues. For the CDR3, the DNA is TGTGCCAGCAGCCTGGGGGCTAGCGGGAGCATGGCGCAGTTCTTC. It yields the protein CASSLGASGSMAQFF.

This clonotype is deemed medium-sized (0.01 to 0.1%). For the CDR3, the DNA is TGCGCCAGCATCCCAGGGAGGTGGGGCACAGATACGCAGTATTTT. The encoded protein is CASIPGRWGTDTQYF. The chain recombines TRBV5-1 with TRBJ2-3; TRBD2 is a possible D gene (6 bases). CDR1 is SGHRS, CDR2 YFSETQ, per germline. This CDR3 region has 15 residues. Trimming cost V 6 bases and J 1 base, with 15 bases left between them. The entire variable domain, with the rest obtained from reference TRBV5-1 and TRBJ2-3, is as follows: KAGVTQTPRYLIKTRGQQVTLSCSPISGHRSVSWYQQTPGQGLQFLFEYFSETQRNKGNFPGRFSGRQFSNSRSEMNVSTLELGDSALYLCASIPGRWGTDTQYFGPGTRLTVL.

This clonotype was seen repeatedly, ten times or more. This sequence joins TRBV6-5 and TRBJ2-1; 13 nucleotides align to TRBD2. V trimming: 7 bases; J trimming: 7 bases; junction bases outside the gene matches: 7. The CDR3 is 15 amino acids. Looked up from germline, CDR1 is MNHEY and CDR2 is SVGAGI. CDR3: CASMGTSGTYNEQFF. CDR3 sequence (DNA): TGTGCCAGCATGGGGACTAGCGGGACTTATAATGAGCAGTTCTTC.

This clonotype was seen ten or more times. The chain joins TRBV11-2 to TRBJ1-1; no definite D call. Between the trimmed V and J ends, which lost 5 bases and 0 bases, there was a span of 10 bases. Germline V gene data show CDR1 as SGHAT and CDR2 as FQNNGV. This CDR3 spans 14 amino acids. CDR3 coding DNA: TGTGCCAGCAGCCTTCCGGGTCTGAACACTGAAGCTTTCTTT. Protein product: CASSLPGLNTEAFF.

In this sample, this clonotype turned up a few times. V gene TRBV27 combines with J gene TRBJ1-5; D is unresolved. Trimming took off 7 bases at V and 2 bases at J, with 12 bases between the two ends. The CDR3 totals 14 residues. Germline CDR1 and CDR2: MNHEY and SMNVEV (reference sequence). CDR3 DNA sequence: TGTGCCAGCAAGTCGGGCATCCGCAATCAGCCCCAGCATTTT. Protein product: CASKSGIRNQPQHF.

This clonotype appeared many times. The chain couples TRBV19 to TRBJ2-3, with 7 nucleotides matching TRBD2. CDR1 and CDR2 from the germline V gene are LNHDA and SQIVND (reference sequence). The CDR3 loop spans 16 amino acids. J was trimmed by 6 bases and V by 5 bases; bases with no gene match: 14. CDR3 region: CASSATGTTSRDTQYF. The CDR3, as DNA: TGTGCCAGTAGTGCCACCGGGACTACGTCGCGGGATACGCAGTATTTT.

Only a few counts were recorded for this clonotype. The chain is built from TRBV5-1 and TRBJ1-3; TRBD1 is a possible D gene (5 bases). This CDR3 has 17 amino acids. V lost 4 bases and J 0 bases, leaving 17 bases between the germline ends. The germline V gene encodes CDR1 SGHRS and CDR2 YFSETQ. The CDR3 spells CASSMNPGPTSGNTIYF. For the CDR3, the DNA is TGCGCCAGCAGCATGAACCCGGGACCGACCTCTGGAAACACCATATATTTT.

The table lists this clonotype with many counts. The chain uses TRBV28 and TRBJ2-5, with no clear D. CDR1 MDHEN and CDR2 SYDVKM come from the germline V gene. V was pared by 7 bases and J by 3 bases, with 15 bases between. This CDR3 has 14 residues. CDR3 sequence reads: CASTIQSLEETQYF. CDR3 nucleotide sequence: TGTGCCAGCACCATTCAGAGTCTGGAAGAGACCCAGTACTTC. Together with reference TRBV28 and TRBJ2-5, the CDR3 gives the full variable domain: DVKVTQSSRYLVKRTGEKVFLECVQDMDHENMFWYRQDPGLGLRLIYFSYDVKMKEKGDIPEGYSVSREKKERFSLILESASTNQTSMYLCASTIQSLEETQYFGPGTRLLVL.

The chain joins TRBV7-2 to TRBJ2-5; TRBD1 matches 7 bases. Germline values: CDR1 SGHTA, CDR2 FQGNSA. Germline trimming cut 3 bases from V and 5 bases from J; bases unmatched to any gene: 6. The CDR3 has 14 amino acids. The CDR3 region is CASSLTGSGETQYF. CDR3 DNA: TGTGCCAGCAGCTTGACAGGGTCAGGGGAGACCCAGTACTTC.

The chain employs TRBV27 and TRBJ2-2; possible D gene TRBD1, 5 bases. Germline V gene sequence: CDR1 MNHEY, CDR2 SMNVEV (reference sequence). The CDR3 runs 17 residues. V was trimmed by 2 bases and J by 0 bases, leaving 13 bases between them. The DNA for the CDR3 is TGTGCCAGCAGTTTACGACAGTTGACCGCGAACACCGGGGAGCTGTTTTTT. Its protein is CASSLRQLTANTGELFF.

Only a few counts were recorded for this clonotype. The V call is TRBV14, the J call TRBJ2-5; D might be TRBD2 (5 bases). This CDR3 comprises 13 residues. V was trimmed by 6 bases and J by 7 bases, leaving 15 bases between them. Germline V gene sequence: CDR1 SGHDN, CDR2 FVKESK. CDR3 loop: CASRGSGPGTQYF. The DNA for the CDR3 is TGTGCCAGCAGGGGAAGCGGTCCTGGGACCCAGTACTTC.

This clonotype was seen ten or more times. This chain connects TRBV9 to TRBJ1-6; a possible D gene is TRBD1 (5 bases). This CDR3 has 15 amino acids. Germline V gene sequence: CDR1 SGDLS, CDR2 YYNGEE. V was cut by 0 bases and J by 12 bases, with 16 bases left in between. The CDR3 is CASSVGQQARGPLHF. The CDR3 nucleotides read TGTGCCAGCAGCGTAGGTCAACAGGCTAGGGGACCCCTCCACTTT.

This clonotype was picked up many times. This chain's CDR3 is CASSSPGQGSGNTIYF. DNA for the CDR3: TGTGCCAGCAGTTCACCGGGACAGGGTTCTGGAAACACCATATATTTT. The J gene is TRBJ1-3, the V gene TRBV28; 9 bases agree with TRBD1. V trimming: 4 bases; J trimming: 1 base; junction bases outside the gene matches: 5. The CDR3 is made up of 16 amino acids. Germline loops: CDR1 MDHEN, CDR2 SYDVKM. The full variable domain, its missing parts supplied by reference TRBV28 and TRBJ1-3, is DVKVTQSSRYLVKRTGEKVFLECVQDMDHENMFWYRQDPGLGLRLIYFSYDVKMKEKGDIPEGYSVSREKKERFSLILESASTNQTSMYLCASSSPGQGSGNTIYFGEGSWLTVV.

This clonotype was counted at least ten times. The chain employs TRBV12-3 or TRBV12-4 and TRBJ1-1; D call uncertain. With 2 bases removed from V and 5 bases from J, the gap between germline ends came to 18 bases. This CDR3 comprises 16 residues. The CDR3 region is CASSLRGSFFGTEAFF. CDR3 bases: TGTGCCAGCAGTTTACGTGGCAGCTTCTTTGGGACTGAAGCTTTCTTT.

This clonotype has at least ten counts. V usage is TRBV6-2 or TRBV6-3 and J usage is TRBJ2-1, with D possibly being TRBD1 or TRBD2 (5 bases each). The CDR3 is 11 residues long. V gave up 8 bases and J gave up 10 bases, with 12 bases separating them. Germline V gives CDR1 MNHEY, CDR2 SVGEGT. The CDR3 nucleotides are TGTGCCAGCGGGGACCCCGGGGAGCAGTTCTTC. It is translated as CASGDPGEQFF.

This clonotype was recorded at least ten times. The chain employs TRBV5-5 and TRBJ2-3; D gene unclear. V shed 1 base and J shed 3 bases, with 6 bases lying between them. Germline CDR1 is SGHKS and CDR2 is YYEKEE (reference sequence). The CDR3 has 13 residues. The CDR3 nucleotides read TGTGCCAGCAGCTTGAGGCAGACAGATACGCAGTATTTT. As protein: CASSLRQTDTQYF. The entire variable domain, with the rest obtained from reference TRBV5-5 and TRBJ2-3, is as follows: DAGVTQSPTHLIKTRGQQVTLRCSPISGHKSVSWYQQVLGQGPQFIFQYYEKEERGRGNFPDRFSARQFPNYSSELNVNALLLGDSALYLCASSLRQTDTQYFGPGTRLTVL.

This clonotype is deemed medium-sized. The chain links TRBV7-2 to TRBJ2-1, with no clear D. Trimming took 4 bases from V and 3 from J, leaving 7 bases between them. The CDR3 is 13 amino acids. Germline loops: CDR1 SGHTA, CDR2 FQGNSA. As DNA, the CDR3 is TGTGCCAGCAGCTCCCCTAACTACAATGAGCAGTTCTTC. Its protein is CASSSPNYNEQFF.

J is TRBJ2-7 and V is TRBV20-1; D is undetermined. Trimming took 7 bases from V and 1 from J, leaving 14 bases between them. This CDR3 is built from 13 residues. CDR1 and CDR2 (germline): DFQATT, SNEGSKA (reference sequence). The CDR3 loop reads CSGKSYRSYEQYV. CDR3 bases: TGCAGTGGGAAGTCCTACAGATCCTACGAGCAGTACGTC.